A single T cell receptor beta chain is shown here with its context. What it recognizes is unknown. This entry belongs to a study of cytomegalovirus exposure and HLA in healthy donors. Assay: immunoSEQ multiplex PCR; the TCRdb copy retains only in-frame clones and omits some. This sample has roughly 62,000 clones; about 95% occur once, and the top ten carry around 2.3%. V was pared by 9 bases and J by 9 bases, with 9 bases of the junction left unmatched. The CDR3 has 14 amino acids. The germline CDR1 and CDR2 sequences are MNHEY and SMNVEV (reference sequence). Study-level points and caveats: A later analysis found first-cohort TCR clusters tended to co-occur in the 100 to 150 validation repertoires.

The gene calls are TRBV27 and TRBJ2-1; 12 nucleotides match TRBD2. Sequencing was carried out using PBMCs. The sequence was obtained from a man aged 18 to 35 in good health and CMV-seronegative. Written as DNA, the CDR3 is TGTGCCAGTACGACTAGCGGGAGTTTCGGTGAGCAGTTCTTC. It translates to CASTTSGSFGEQFF.